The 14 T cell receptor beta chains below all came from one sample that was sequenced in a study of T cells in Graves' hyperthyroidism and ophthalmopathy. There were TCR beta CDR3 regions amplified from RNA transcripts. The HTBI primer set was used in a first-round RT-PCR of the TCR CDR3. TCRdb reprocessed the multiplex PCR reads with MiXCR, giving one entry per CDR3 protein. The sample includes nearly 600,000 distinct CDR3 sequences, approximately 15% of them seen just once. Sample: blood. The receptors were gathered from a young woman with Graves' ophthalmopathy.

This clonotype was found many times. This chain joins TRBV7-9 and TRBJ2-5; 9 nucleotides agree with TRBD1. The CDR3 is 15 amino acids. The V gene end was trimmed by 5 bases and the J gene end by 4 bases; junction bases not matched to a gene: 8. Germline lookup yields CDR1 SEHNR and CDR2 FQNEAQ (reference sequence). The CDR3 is CASSPLTGGSETQYF. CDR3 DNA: TGTGCCAGCAGCCCATTAACAGGGGGCTCAGAGACCCAGTACTTC.

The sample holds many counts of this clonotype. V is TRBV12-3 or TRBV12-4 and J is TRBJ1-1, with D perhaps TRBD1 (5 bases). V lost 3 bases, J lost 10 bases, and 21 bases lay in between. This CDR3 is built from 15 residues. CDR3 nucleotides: TGTGCCAGCAGTTTTTCCGCCAGGGTGATCCTTGGAGCTTTCTTT. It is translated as CASSFSARVILGAFF.

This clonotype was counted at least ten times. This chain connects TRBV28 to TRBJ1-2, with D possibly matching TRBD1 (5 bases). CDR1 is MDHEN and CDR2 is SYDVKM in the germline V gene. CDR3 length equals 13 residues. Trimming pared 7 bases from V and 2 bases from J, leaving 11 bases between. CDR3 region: CASNYRGNYGYTF. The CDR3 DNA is TGTGCCAGCAACTACCGGGGGAACTATGGCTACACCTTC.

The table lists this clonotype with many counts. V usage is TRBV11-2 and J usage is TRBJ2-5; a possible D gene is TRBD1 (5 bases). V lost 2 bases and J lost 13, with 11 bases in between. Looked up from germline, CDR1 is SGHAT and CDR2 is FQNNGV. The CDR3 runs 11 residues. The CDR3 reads CASSLTGRTYF. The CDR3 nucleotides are TGTGCCAGCAGCTTAACAGGACGGACGTACTTC. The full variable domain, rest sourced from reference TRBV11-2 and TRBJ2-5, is EAGVAQSPRYKIIEKRQSVAFWCNPISGHATLYWYQQILGQGPKLLIQFQNNGVVDDSQLPKDRFSAERLKGVDSTLKIQPAKLEDSAVYLCASSLTGRTYFGPGTRLLVL.

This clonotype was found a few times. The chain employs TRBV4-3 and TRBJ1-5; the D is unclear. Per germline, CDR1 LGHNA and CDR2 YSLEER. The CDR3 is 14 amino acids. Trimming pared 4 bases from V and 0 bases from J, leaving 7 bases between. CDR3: CASSLKVSNQPQHF. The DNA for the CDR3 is TGCGCCAGCAGCCTAAAGGTTAGCAATCAGCCCCAGCATTTT.

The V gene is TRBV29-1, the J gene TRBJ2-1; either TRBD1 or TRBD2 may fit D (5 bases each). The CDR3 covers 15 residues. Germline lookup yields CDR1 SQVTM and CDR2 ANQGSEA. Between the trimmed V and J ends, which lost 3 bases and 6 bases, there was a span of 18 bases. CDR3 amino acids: CSVDLRDVSGNEQFF. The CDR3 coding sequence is TGCAGCGTTGATCTACGGGACGTGTCTGGCAATGAGCAGTTCTTC.

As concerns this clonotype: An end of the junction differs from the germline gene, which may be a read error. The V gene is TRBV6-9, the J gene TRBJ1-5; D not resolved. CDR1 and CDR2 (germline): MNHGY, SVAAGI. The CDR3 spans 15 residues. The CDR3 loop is CASSYSLYSNQLQHF. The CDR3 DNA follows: TGTGCCAGCAGTTACAGCCTTTATAGCAATCAGCTCCAGCATTTT.

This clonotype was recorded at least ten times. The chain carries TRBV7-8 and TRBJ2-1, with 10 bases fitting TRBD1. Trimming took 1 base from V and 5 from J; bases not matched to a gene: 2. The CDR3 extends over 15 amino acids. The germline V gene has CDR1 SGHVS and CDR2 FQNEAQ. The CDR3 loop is CASSLEGTGDNEQFF. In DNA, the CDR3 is TGTGCCAGCAGCTTAGAGGGGACAGGGGACAATGAGCAGTTCTTC.

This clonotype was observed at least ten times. The CDR3, as DNA: TGTGCCAGCACCCAACAGGGGGCAATAGAGACCCAGTACTTC. This translates into CASTQQGAIETQYF. V and J are TRBV7-2 and TRBJ2-5; 9 bases line up with TRBD1. The CDR3 has 14 residues. After removal of 7 bases from V and 4 bases from J, the junction contained 7 bases not matched to a gene. CDR1 and CDR2 from the germline V gene are SGHTA and FQGNSA.

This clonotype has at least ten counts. The CDR3 is CASSYARDRAYNEQFF. CDR3 DNA sequence: TGTGCCAGCAGTTACGCCCGGGACAGGGCTTACAATGAGCAGTTCTTC. This sequence joins TRBV6-6 and TRBJ2-1, with 9 positions matching TRBD1. The CDR3 contains 16 residues. With V trimmed by 2 bases and J by 4 bases, 6 bases remained unmatched. Germline loops: CDR1 MNHNY, CDR2 SVGAGI (reference sequence).

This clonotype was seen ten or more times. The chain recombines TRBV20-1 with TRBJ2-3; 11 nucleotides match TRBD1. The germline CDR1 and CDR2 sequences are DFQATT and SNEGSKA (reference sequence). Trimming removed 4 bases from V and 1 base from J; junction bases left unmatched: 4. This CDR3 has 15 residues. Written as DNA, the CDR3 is TGCAGTGCTATTTGGGACAGGGGGGGCACAGATACGCAGTATTTT. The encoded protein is CSAIWDRGGTDTQYF.

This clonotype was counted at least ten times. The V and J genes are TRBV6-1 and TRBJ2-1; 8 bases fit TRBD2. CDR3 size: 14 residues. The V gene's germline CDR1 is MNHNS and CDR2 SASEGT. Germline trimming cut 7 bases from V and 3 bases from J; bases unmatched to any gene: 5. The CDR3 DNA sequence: TGTGCCAGCACCCGTAGCGGGATCTACAATGAGCAGTTCTTC. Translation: CASTRSGIYNEQFF.

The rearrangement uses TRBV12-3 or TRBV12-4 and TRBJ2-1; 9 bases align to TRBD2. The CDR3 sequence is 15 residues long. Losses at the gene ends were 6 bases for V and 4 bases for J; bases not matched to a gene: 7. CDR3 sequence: CASSQGLALYNEQFF. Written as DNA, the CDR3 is TGTGCCAGCAGCCAAGGACTAGCGCTGTACAATGAGCAGTTCTTC.

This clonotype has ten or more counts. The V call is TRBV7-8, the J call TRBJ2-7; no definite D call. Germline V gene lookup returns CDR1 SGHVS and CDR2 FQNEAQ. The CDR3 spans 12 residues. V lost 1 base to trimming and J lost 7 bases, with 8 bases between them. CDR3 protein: CASSLGSWEQYF. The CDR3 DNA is TGTGCCAGCAGCTTAGGGAGTTGGGAGCAGTACTTC. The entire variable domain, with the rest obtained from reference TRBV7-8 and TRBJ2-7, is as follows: GAGVSQSPRYKVAKRGQDVALRCDPISGHVSLFWYQQALGQGPEFLTYFQNEAQLDKSGLPSDRFFAERPEGSVSTLKIQRTQQEDSAVYLCASSLGSWEQYFGPGTRLTVT.